This T cell receptor beta chain appears in the sequencing data of a study of regulatory T cells in long-lasting Graves disease. Sequencing libraries for TCR beta were prepared with iRepertoire HTBI primers and Arm-PCR of CDR3 regions. Each CDR3 protein is one row after TCRdb ran MiXCR on the multiplex PCR reads. This repertoire shows 360,000 or so distinct CDR3 sequences, approximately 12% found once; its top ten account for over 15%. In the case of this clonotype: No antigen is known for it.

The CDR3 spans 19 residues. Germline values: CDR1 MDHEN, CDR2 SYDVKM. V lost 8 bases and J 5 bases, leaving 33 bases between the germline ends. The time point: newly diagnosed GD, antithyroid drugs for less than 3 months. There was RNA extracted from PBMCs, and the TCR library was made from it. The EDTA tubes were filled with 8 to 9.5 milliliters of drawn peripheral blood. Findings of the study overall: Patients with persistent disease showed a bias toward TRBV28, TRBJ1-2 and TRBJ2-5. Rather than thyroid tissue, only peripheral blood underwent study.

Another study also made use of these data, one on T cells in Graves' hyperthyroidism and ophthalmopathy. From that report: A set of HTBI primers served as the primers for a first-round RT-PCR of the TCR CDR3.

The origin of this receptor is a woman aged 18-29 years with Graves disease. The chain joins TRBV28 to TRBJ1-2; D is uncertain. The source material was peripheral blood mononuclear cells (PBMCs), sampled at new diagnosis, from a patient treated with antithyroid drugs. The CDR3 nucleotides are TGTGCCAGCTCACCCAACATGGCACGGGCAGGATCGTGGCTTTATGGCTACACCTTC. This encodes CASSPNMARAGSWLYGYTF.